The clone carrying this T cell receptor beta chain showed up just a few times. These data originate in a study of shared clonotypes between healthy human individuals. V lost 5 bases and J lost 7; bases outside the gene matches: 5. CDR3 length: 14 residues. Germline V gene sequence: CDR1 SNHLY, CDR2 FYNNEI. Donors, healthy HIV-negative adults, lacked recent acute infections or vaccinations. Nashville, Tennessee was home to all donors, who were Caucasian adults. A split of CD4+ cells into CD45RA+ naive and CD45RA-negative memory subsets was performed. Sequencing used immunoSEQ multiplex PCR; TCRdb keeps in-frame clones, though not all of them. This sample has about 980,000 clones, with 60% to 85% found just once.

This chain uses TRBV2 with TRBJ2-2; 9 positions match TRBD1. What was sequenced was memory CD4+ T cells sorted from blood. Documented subset: CD45RA-negative fraction. This TCR derives from a man younger than 30 in good health. This CDR3 reads CASSLQGAGGELFF. As DNA, the CDR3 is TGTGCCAGCAGTTTACAGGGGGCTGGCGGGGAGCTGTTTTTT. Complete variable domain (other parts from reference TRBV2 and TRBJ2-2): EPEVTQTPSHQVTQMGQEVILRCVPISNHLYFYWYRQILGQKVEFLVSFYNNEISEKSEIFDDQFSVERPDGSNFTLKIRSTKLEDSAMYFCASSLQGAGGELFFGEGSRLTVL.